A single sample gave rise to the 24 T cell receptor beta chains below, sequenced in a study of human T cells and chemical hapten exposure. Time point: patch test 2, 6 weeks after DPC sensitization. Treatment here: therapeutic diphenylcyclopropenone sensitization with weekly scalp DPC. TCRdb processed the RACE reads anew with MiXCR; each CDR3 protein has one entry. This table holds approximately 91,000 distinct CDR3 sequences, 11% found once. This specimen consisted of whole blood, obtained in connection with sensitization to the hapten diphenylcyclopropenone (DPC). The receptors shown here come from a young man with alopecia areata. Some clones in this sample may be carry-over from other donors' samples.

This clonotype has just a few counts. This sequence joins TRBV20-1 and TRBJ1-6; D is uncertain. The CDR3 consists of 14 residues. With 3 bases removed from V and 3 bases from J, the gap between germline ends came to 9 bases. Germline values: CDR1 DFQATT, CDR2 SNEGSKA (reference sequence). This CDR3 is CSARVQVYNSPLHF. For the CDR3, the DNA is TGCAGTGCTAGGGTCCAGGTCTATAATTCACCCCTCCACTTT.

This clonotype was detected only a few times. The chain is built from TRBV7-9 and TRBJ2-7; the match to TRBD1 covers 7 bases. The CDR3 is 15 residues long. Germline CDR1 SEHNR, CDR2 FQNEAQ (reference sequence). J was trimmed by 2 bases and V by 1 base; bases with no gene match: 5. CDR3 protein: CASSLEGQTTYEQYF. In nucleotides, the CDR3 is TGTGCCAGCAGCTTAGAGGGACAGACAACCTACGAGCAGTACTTC.

This clonotype appeared a few times. The V call is TRBV7-6, the J call TRBJ1-4, with a weak D call TRBD1 (5 bases). Trimming removed 4 bases at V and 6 bases at J, with 12 bases between. This CDR3 comprises 14 residues. Looked up from germline, CDR1 is SGHVS and CDR2 is FNYEAQ. Here the CDR3 reads CASSYRDRDEKLFF. Here the CDR3 DNA reads TGTGCCAGCAGCTACCGGGACCGCGATGAAAAACTGTTTTTT.

This chain joins TRBV4-3 and TRBJ1-1; D unresolved. This CDR3 has 14 residues. Germline V gene data show CDR1 as LGHNA and CDR2 as YSLEER. V was pared by 1 base and J by 1 base, with 7 bases between. CDR3 sequence reads: CASSQGVRNTEAFF. In nucleotides, the CDR3 is TGCGCCAGCAGCCAAGGGGTACGGAACACTGAAGCTTTCTTT.

This chain uses TRBV3-1 with TRBJ2-5; unclear D gene. Germline V CDR1 and CDR2: LGHDT, YNNKEL (reference sequence). V was cut by 6 bases and J by 3 bases, with 5 bases left in between. There are 11 residues in the CDR3. The CDR3 sequence: CASRLKETQYF. CDR3 coding DNA: TGTGCCAGCAGACTCAAAGAGACCCAGTACTTC.

At least ten counts were recorded for this clonotype. This chain links TRBV11-2 with TRBJ2-3; the D call may be TRBD1 or TRBD2 (5 bases each). V lost 3 bases, J lost 4 bases, and 17 bases lay in between. This CDR3 is 16 amino acids long. CDR1 is SGHAT and CDR2 is FQNNGV in the germline V gene. This chain's CDR3 is CASSFAGTFAADTQYF. CDR3 in DNA: TGTGCCAGCAGCTTCGCCGGGACGTTCGCGGCAGATACGCAGTATTTT.

This clonotype appeared many times. The chain uses TRBV5-1 and TRBJ1-6; no clear D. The V gene lost 4 bases and the J gene lost 0 bases, with 8 bases spanning the gap. Germline V CDR1 and CDR2: SGHRS, YFSETQ. The CDR3 length is 15 residues. The CDR3 region has the DNA TGCGCCAGCAGCGCGGCGGGCTCCTATAATTCACCCCTCCACTTT. Its translation is CASSAAGSYNSPLHF.

J is TRBJ1-5 and V is TRBV7-2; no definite D call. This CDR3 contains 13 residues. Germline CDR1 and CDR2: SGHTA and FQGNSA. V lost 5 bases, J lost 5 bases, and 10 bases lay in between. DNA of the CDR3: TGTGCCAGCAGCGCTCGCCGAGATCAGCCCCAGCATTTT. Its protein is CASSARRDQPQHF.

V usage is TRBV3-1 and J usage is TRBJ2-3, with TRBD2 matching 7 bases. The V segment lost 3 bases and the J segment 0 bases; nucleotides outside the gene matches: 9. This CDR3 comprises 17 residues. The V gene's germline CDR1 is LGHDT and CDR2 YNNKEL (reference sequence). CDR3 region: CASSHSPRGSSTDTQYF. The CDR3 DNA sequence: TGTGCCAGCAGCCACAGCCCGCGGGGGTCCAGCACAGATACGCAGTATTTT.

The chain employs TRBV6-1 and TRBJ2-6; the D is unclear. V lost 2 bases, J lost 0 bases, and 5 bases lay in between. The CDR3 is made up of 15 amino acids. In germline, CDR1 is MNHNS, CDR2 SASEGT. The CDR3 DNA reads as TGTGCCAGCAGTGAACAGTTCTCTGGGGCCAACGTCCTGACTTTC. As protein: CASSEQFSGANVLTF.

Ten or more counts support this clonotype. V and J are TRBV28 and TRBJ2-7; D is unresolved. Germline lookup yields CDR1 MDHEN and CDR2 SYDVKM. The CDR3 contains 13 residues. V was clipped by 2 bases and J by 2 bases, with 7 bases between them. CDR3 amino acids: CASSLMGTYEQYF. Here the CDR3 DNA reads TGTGCCAGCAGTTTAATGGGGACCTACGAGCAGTACTTC.

This clonotype was picked up many times. This chain joins TRBV7-3 and TRBJ1-6; possibly TRBD1 for D (5 bases). The CDR3 has 15 residues. V dropped 1 base and J dropped 3 bases, with 7 bases sitting between them. CDR1 and CDR2 (germline): SGHTA, FQGTGA. CDR3 loop: CASSLRGGYNSPLHF. The CDR3, as DNA: TGTGCCAGCAGCTTAAGGGGGGGCTATAATTCACCCCTCCACTTT.

This chain uses TRBV7-9 with TRBJ2-7, with 7 bases fitting TRBD1. Germline V gene data show CDR1 as SEHNR and CDR2 as FQNEAQ (reference sequence). The trim removed 4 bases at V and 0 bases at J, leaving 6 bases unmatched. The CDR3 totals 15 residues. The chain's CDR3 is CASSSTGESSYEQYF. The CDR3, as DNA: TGTGCCAGCAGCTCTACAGGGGAATCCTCCTACGAGCAGTACTTC. Full variable domain (outside the CDR3, taken from reference TRBV7-9 and TRBJ2-7): DTGVSQNPRHKITKRGQNVTFRCDPISEHNRLYWYRQTLGQGPEFLTYFQNEAQLEKSRLLSDRFSAERPKGSFSTLEIQRTEQGDSAMYLCASSSTGESSYEQYFGPGTRLTVT.

This clonotype was seen many times. V gene TRBV4-2 combines with J gene TRBJ1-5, with D possibly matching TRBD1 (5 bases). CDR1 is LGHNA and CDR2 is YNFKEQ in the germline V gene. This CDR3 region has 17 residues. The V gene lost 1 base and the J gene lost 0 bases, with 13 bases spanning the gap. The DNA for the CDR3 is TGTGCCAGCAGCCAAGTCGACAGATTCTATAGCAATCAGCCCCAGCATTTT. This gives the protein CASSQVDRFYSNQPQHF.

The chain is built from TRBV7-9 and TRBJ2-5; a weak D match, TRBD2 (5 bases). This CDR3 is built from 15 residues. From germline, CDR1 is SEHNR and CDR2 FQNEAQ (reference sequence). Trimming pared 6 bases from V and 1 base from J, leaving 15 bases between. CDR3 nucleotide sequence: TGTGCCAGCAGTCCGCTCCCGGGGAGCCAAGAGACCCAGTACTTC. This encodes CASSPLPGSQETQYF.

This clonotype has only a few counts. The CDR3 sequence: CASSYFGRGTEAFF. CDR3 nucleotide sequence: TGTGCCAGCAGTTACTTCGGCAGAGGAACTGAAGCTTTCTTT. The rearrangement links TRBV6-2 or TRBV6-3 to TRBJ1-1; D remains unclear. This CDR3 comprises 14 residues. Trimming took off 1 base at V and 5 bases at J, with 11 bases between the two ends. Looked up from germline, CDR1 is MNHEY and CDR2 is SVGEGT.

V usage is TRBV14 and J usage is TRBJ2-6, with D unclear. The CDR3 loop spans 16 amino acids. Looked up from germline, CDR1 is SGHDN and CDR2 is FVKESK. V lost 3 bases to trimming and J lost 4 bases, with 13 bases between them. The CDR3 sequence: CASSHGPRAGANVLTF. The CDR3 coding sequence is TGTGCCAGCAGCCACGGGCCCCGGGCAGGGGCCAACGTCCTGACTTTC.

This clonotype showed up many times. The V and J genes are TRBV11-2 and TRBJ2-7, with 9 bases lining up with TRBD1. V gave up 1 base and J gave up 3 bases; unmatched junction bases: 4. The germline CDR1 and CDR2 sequences are SGHAT and FQNNGV. The CDR3 runs to 15 residues. CDR3 coding DNA: TGTGCCAGCAGCTTAGGGGGGACAGGGCACTACGAGCAGTACTTC. It specifies CASSLGGTGHYEQYF.

In its sample, this clonotype was seen many times. This rearrangement joins TRBV29-1 to TRBJ2-1; unclear D gene. The CDR3 has 13 residues. The germline gives CDR1 SQVTM, CDR2 ANQGSEA. V dropped 4 bases and J dropped 0 bases, with 7 bases sitting between them. CDR3 residues: CSVVLVSYNEQFF. In DNA, the CDR3 is TGCAGCGTTGTGTTGGTCTCCTACAATGAGCAGTTCTTC.

This clonotype was picked up a small number of times. V and J are TRBV7-8 and TRBJ1-3; D is unresolved. CDR3 size: 16 residues. V lost 8 bases and J 0 bases, leaving 17 bases between the germline ends. Germline V gene lookup returns CDR1 SGHVS and CDR2 FQNEAQ. CDR3 loop: CASRPNPPISGNTIYF. For the CDR3, the DNA is TGTGCCAGCCGACCAAACCCCCCAATCTCTGGAAACACCATATATTTT.

Details on this clonotype: This may arise from a read error, as a much more abundant clone is one base away. This rearrangement joins TRBV19 to TRBJ2-2; possible D gene TRBD1, 6 bases. Germline V CDR1 and CDR2: LNHDA, SQIVND (reference sequence). With 11 bases removed from V and 2 bases from J, the gap between germline ends came to 21 bases. CDR3 size: 16 residues. The DNA of the CDR3 is TGTGCCGGTAACACACACAGGGATGCAAACACCGGGGAGCTGTTTTTT. Its translation: CAGNTHRDANTGELFF. The whole variable domain, remainder taken from reference TRBV19 and TRBJ2-2, is DGGITQSPKYLFRKEGQNVTLSCEQNLNHDAMYWYRQDPGQGLRLIYYSQIVNDFQKGDIAEGYSVSREKKESFPLTVTSAQKNPTAFYLCAGNTHRDANTGELFFGEGSRLTVL.

This clonotype was seen only a few times. V is TRBV28 and J is TRBJ1-4, with D unresolved. This CDR3 is built from 12 residues. V was clipped by 10 bases and J by 4 bases, with 10 bases between them. From germline, CDR1 is MDHEN and CDR2 SYDVKM. CDR3 nucleotide sequence: TGTGCCACCAGACTGCGTAATGAAAAACTGTTTTTT. Its translation is CATRLRNEKLFF.

This clonotype showed up just a few times. This sequence joins TRBV11-1 and TRBJ2-1, with 7 bases matching TRBD2. Germline V gives CDR1 SGHAT, CDR2 FQDESV (reference sequence). CDR3 length: 14 amino acids. The V and J ends lost 3 bases and 4 bases, in that order; junction bases with no gene match: 3. In DNA, the CDR3 is TGTGCCAGCAGCTTCCGGGGGGTATACAATGAGCAGTTCTTC. Amino acids: CASSFRGVYNEQFF.

This chain connects TRBV20-1 to TRBJ2-2; D gene ambiguous. Trimming removed 3 bases from V and 4 bases from J, with 21 bases in between. CDR1 DFQATT and CDR2 SNEGSKA come from the germline V gene (reference sequence). The CDR3 extends over 17 amino acids. The CDR3 is CSASTDLIPKFTGELFF. CDR3 nucleotide sequence: TGCAGTGCTAGCACCGATTTAATTCCCAAATTCACCGGGGAGCTGTTTTTT.